The text below deals with one T cell receptor beta chain. Between the trimmed V and J ends, which lost 5 bases and 7 bases, there was a span of 12 bases. The CDR3 runs 14 residues. Germline CDR1 is SGHVS and CDR2 is FNYEAQ. Primers: 60 Vbeta forward and 13 Jbeta reverse. Some clones are missing from TCRdb's copy, which holds only in-frame ones; the method was immunoSEQ multiplex PCR. The sample includes about 130,000 clones, about 78% seen only once; the top ten take approximately 3.8%. This sample is drawn from a study of cytomegalovirus exposure and HLA in healthy donors. The sequence was collected from a young man in good health and CMV-seronegative. The gene calls are TRBV7-6 and TRBJ1-6; D is perhaps TRBD1 (6 bases). What was sequenced was PBMCs. The CDR3: CASSVTGYNSPLHF. CDR3 nucleotides: TGTGCCAGCAGCGTAACAGGGTACAATTCACCCCTCCACTTT.